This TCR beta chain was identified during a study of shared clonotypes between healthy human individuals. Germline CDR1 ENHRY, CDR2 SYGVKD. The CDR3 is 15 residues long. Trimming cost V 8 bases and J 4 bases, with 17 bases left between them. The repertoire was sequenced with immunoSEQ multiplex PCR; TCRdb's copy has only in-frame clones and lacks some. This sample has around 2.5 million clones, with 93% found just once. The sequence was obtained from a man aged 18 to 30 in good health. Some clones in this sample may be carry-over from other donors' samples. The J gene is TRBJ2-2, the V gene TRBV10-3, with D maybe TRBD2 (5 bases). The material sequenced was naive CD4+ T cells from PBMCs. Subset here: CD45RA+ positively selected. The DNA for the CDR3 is TGTGCCATCGCACCCGGGGAAGCGAGCACCGGGGAGCTGTTTTTT. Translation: CAIAPGEASTGELFF.